The 29 T cell receptor beta chains given below trace back to one sample, sequenced in a study of cytomegalovirus exposure and HLA in healthy donors. The PCR made use of 60 Vbeta and 13 Jbeta primers. TCRdb keeps only in-frame clones here, not all; method: immunoSEQ multiplex PCR. The sample data list about 170,000 clones. The sample consisted of PBMCs. These TCRs come from an older woman in good health and CMV-seronegative.

The CDR3 DNA is TGTGCCAGCAGCGTTGAAGGAGGAGAGCTGTTTTTT. It encodes CASSVEGGELFF. The chain has TRBV9 and TRBJ2-2; a weak D match, TRBD2 (5 bases). Germline values: CDR1 SGDLS, CDR2 YYNGEE. V lost 2 bases to trimming and J lost 11 bases, with 10 bases between them. The CDR3 extends over 12 amino acids. The full variable domain, rest sourced from reference TRBV9 and TRBJ2-2, is DSGVTQTPKHLITATGQRVTLRCSPRSGDLSVYWYQQSLDQGLQFLIQYYNGEERAKGNILERFSAQQFPDLHSELNLSSLELGDSALYFCASSVEGGELFFGEGSRLTVL.

The J gene is TRBJ2-2, the V gene TRBV7-2; 11 nucleotides line up with TRBD2. The CDR3 extends over 16 amino acids. Trimming removed 2 bases from V and 6 bases from J; junction bases left unmatched: 5. Germline assignment: CDR1 SGHTA and CDR2 FQGNSA. The CDR3 nucleotides read TGTGCCAGCAGCTTAAGTAGCGGGAGGGCCGCCGGGGAGCTGTTTTTT. Protein product: CASSLSSGRAAGELFF.

The CDR3 here is CASSLQGDGYTF. The CDR3 coding sequence is TGCGCCAGCAGCTTACAGGGCGATGGCTACACCTTC. J is TRBJ1-2 and V is TRBV5-1; possible D gene TRBD1, 6 bases. The CDR3 loop spans 12 amino acids. Germline CDR1 reads SGHRS; CDR2 reads YFSETQ. V lost 2 bases and J lost 6, with 8 bases in between.

This chain joins TRBV27 and TRBJ1-1; 7 bases line up with TRBD1. CDR1 is MNHEY and CDR2 is SMNVEV in the germline V gene (reference sequence). This CDR3 has 15 amino acids. V lost 2 bases and J lost 1; bases outside the gene matches: 4. As DNA, the CDR3 is TGTGCCAGCAGTTTACAACAGGGGACGAACACTGAAGCTTTCTTT. It codes for CASSLQQGTNTEAFF.

The J gene is TRBJ2-3, the V gene TRBV7-2; possibly TRBD2 for D (7 bases). Per the germline V gene, CDR1 is SGHTA and CDR2 is FQGNSA. This CDR3 has 17 residues. V was clipped by 5 bases and J by 2 bases, with 20 bases between them. The CDR3 here is CASSLTHAGAYTDTQYF. The CDR3 region has the DNA TGTGCCAGCAGCCTGACACACGCGGGGGCCTACACAGATACGCAGTATTTT.

This CDR3 is CASSDWDSPYTF. CDR3 bases: TGTGCCAGCAGTGATTGGGACAGCCCTTACACCTTC. The rearrangement joins TRBV6-1 to TRBJ1-2, with 7 bases matching TRBD1. Germline V gene sequence: CDR1 MNHNS, CDR2 SASEGT. The CDR3 is 12 amino acids. The V and J ends lost 3 bases and 11 bases, in that order; junction bases with no gene match: 6.

The gene calls are TRBV7-9 and TRBJ2-7; 13 bases fit TRBD2. The germline gives CDR1 SEHNR, CDR2 FQNEAQ (reference sequence). Trimming removed 5 bases from V and 7 bases from J; junction bases left unmatched: 11. The CDR3 spans 16 residues. CDR3 sequence (DNA): TGTGCCAGCAGCCGGACTAGCGGGAGAGGGGACGGGGAGCAGTACTTC. It yields the protein CASSRTSGRGDGEQYF.

This chain links TRBV30 with TRBJ2-1, with D possibly being TRBD2 (5 bases). This CDR3 region has 15 residues. Germline lookup yields CDR1 GTSNPN and CDR2 SVGIG (reference sequence). V lost 5 bases, J lost 0 bases, and 14 bases lay in between. DNA of the CDR3: TGTGCCTGGGCACCCCGGAGGCGCTCCTACAATGAGCAGTTCTTC. It encodes CAWAPRRRSYNEQFF.

J is TRBJ2-3 and V is TRBV5-1; 8 nucleotides line up with TRBD2. From germline, CDR1 is SGHRS and CDR2 YFSETQ. The CDR3 is 15 amino acids. After removal of 0 bases from V and 4 bases from J, the junction contained 4 bases not matched to a gene. CDR3 bases: TGCGCCAGCAGCTTGGGACCGACTAGCGCAGATACGCAGTATTTT. Translating gives CASSLGPTSADTQYF.

The gene calls are TRBV7-2 and TRBJ1-3, with 8 bases lining up with TRBD1. CDR3 length: 16 residues. Germline loops: CDR1 SGHTA, CDR2 FQGNSA. V lost 5 bases and J lost 0; bases outside the gene matches: 6. CDR3 DNA: TGTGCCAGCAGCCTCCCCGGGACAGGCTCTGGAAACACCATATATTTT. Protein: CASSLPGTGSGNTIYF.

The genes are TRBV19 and TRBJ1-1; maybe TRBD1 (5 bases). V was trimmed by 1 base and J by 3 bases, leaving 9 bases between them. This CDR3 comprises 14 residues. Germline CDR1 is LNHDA and CDR2 is SQIVND (reference sequence). CDR3 sequence: CASSIGGADTEAFF. The CDR3, as DNA: TGTGCCAGTAGTATAGGGGGCGCAGACACTGAAGCTTTCTTT.

The chain uses TRBV4-1 and TRBJ1-2; 8 bases are shared with TRBD1. Germline V gene lookup returns CDR1 MGHRA and CDR2 YSYEKL. After removal of 3 bases from V and 8 bases from J, the junction contained 14 bases not matched to a gene. The CDR3 sequence is 16 residues long. DNA of the CDR3: TGCGCCAGCAGCCATTTATTAGACAGGGGCCAATCCGGCTACACCTTC. Encoded protein: CASSHLLDRGQSGYTF.

The V gene is TRBV5-1, the J gene TRBJ1-1; 7 bases are a match to TRBD1. Germline-derived CDR1 and CDR2 are SGHRS and YFSETQ. J lost 1 base, V lost 6 bases, and 9 bases had no gene match. The CDR3 length is 15 residues. The CDR3 reads CASTVWGDRNTEAFF. CDR3 nucleotides: TGCGCCAGCACCGTGTGGGGGGACAGGAACACTGAAGCTTTCTTT.

The genes are TRBV18 and TRBJ2-7, with 7 bases identical to TRBD1. This CDR3 has 15 amino acids. V trimming: 3 bases; J trimming: 4 bases; junction bases outside the gene matches: 9. Germline values: CDR1 KGHSH, CDR2 LQKENI. In DNA, the CDR3 is TGTGCCAGCTCACCCTCCGGACAGGAAGCTTACGAGCAGTACTTC. Its protein is CASSPSGQEAYEQYF.

The chain recombines TRBV15 with TRBJ1-5; 9 bases are a match to TRBD1. J lost 7 bases, V lost 0 bases, and 7 bases had no gene match. The CDR3 totals 16 residues. CDR1 is LNHNV, CDR2 YYDKDF, per germline (reference sequence). The CDR3 DNA reads as TGTGCCACCAGCAGAGATTTGGGGACAGGGAAACAGCCCCAGCATTTT. Encoded protein: CATSRDLGTGKQPQHF.

J is TRBJ1-1 and V is TRBV18; D possibly corresponds to TRBD1 (5 bases). This CDR3 is 13 amino acids long. The germline V gene has CDR1 KGHSH and CDR2 LQKENI. Trimming removed 5 bases from V and 5 bases from J, with 12 bases in between. Here the CDR3 DNA reads TGTGCCAGCTCAAATATCGGGGGTACTGAAGCTTTCTTT. This encodes CASSNIGGTEAFF.

The CDR3 region has the DNA TGTGCCAGCAGCGGGACAGGGGAGGGCAATCAGCCCCAGCATTTT. Translated, it gives CASSGTGEGNQPQHF. This chain joins TRBV9 and TRBJ1-5, with 9 nucleotides matching TRBD1. Per germline, CDR1 SGDLS and CDR2 YYNGEE. The trim removed 3 bases at V and 2 bases at J, leaving 3 bases unmatched. The CDR3 consists of 15 residues.

V usage is TRBV2 and J usage is TRBJ1-3; 8 bases are shared with TRBD1. The length of the CDR3 is 14 residues. The ends lost 5 bases at V and 4 bases at J; junction bases unmatched: 4. Germline CDR1 and CDR2: SNHLY and FYNNEI. The CDR3 DNA follows: TGTGCCAGCAGTCAGACAGGGGAAGGAAACACCATATATTTT. It encodes CASSQTGEGNTIYF.

The chain employs TRBV27 and TRBJ2-7; perhaps TRBD1 as D (6 bases). This CDR3 has 14 amino acids. Germline V lookup: CDR1 MNHEY, CDR2 SMNVEV (reference sequence). V shed 7 bases and J shed 4 bases, with 17 bases lying between them. The CDR3 reads CASTRTAAAYEQYF. The CDR3 DNA is TGTGCCAGCACTCGGACAGCCGCCGCTTACGAGCAGTACTTC.

This chain joins TRBV19 and TRBJ2-3; 7 nucleotides align to TRBD2. Per germline, CDR1 LNHDA and CDR2 SQIVND (reference sequence). The CDR3 is made up of 15 amino acids. Losses at the gene ends were 3 bases for V and 3 bases for J; bases not matched to a gene: 6. CDR3 region: CASSMWGGVTDTQYF. The CDR3, as DNA: TGTGCCAGTAGTATGTGGGGGGGAGTTACAGATACGCAGTATTTT.

The chain joins TRBV2 to TRBJ2-3; D is perhaps TRBD2 (6 bases). Trimming shortened V by 4 bases and J by 4 bases, and 15 bases separated the two germline ends. Germline-derived CDR1 and CDR2 are SNHLY and FYNNEI. CDR3 length: 15 amino acids. CDR3 region: CASSVVGGESDTQYF. The CDR3 region has the DNA TGTGCCAGCAGTGTGGTGGGGGGAGAGTCAGATACGCAGTATTTT. Drawing the rest from reference TRBV2 and TRBJ2-3, the complete variable domain is EPEVTQTPSHQVTQMGQEVILRCVPISNHLYFYWYRQILGQKVEFLVSFYNNEISEKSEIFDDQFSVERPDGSNFTLKIRSTKLEDSAMYFCASSVVGGESDTQYFGPGTRLTVL.

V gene TRBV9 combines with J gene TRBJ1-2, with unresolved D. Trimming removed 3 bases from V and 9 bases from J, with 12 bases in between. Germline CDR1 is SGDLS and CDR2 is YYNGEE. The CDR3 sequence is 12 residues long. CDR3 protein: CASSAGSVSYTF. The CDR3 bases are TGTGCCAGCAGCGCGGGGTCTGTGAGCTACACCTTC.

The V gene is TRBV7-9, the J gene TRBJ2-3, with a weak D call TRBD2 (5 bases). The length of the CDR3 is 14 residues. Germline V CDR1 and CDR2: SEHNR, FQNEAQ (reference sequence). Trimming cost V 0 bases and J 4 bases, with 8 bases left between them. CDR3 loop: CASSLAVSADTQYF. CDR3 nucleotides: TGTGCCAGCAGCTTAGCGGTTAGCGCAGATACGCAGTATTTT.

The rearrangement uses TRBV6-5 and TRBJ2-7, with D tentatively TRBD2 (5 bases). The CDR3 sequence is 13 residues long. Trimming pared 5 bases from V and 2 bases from J, leaving 10 bases between. Germline V lookup: CDR1 MNHEY, CDR2 SVGAGI. CDR3 nucleotides: TGTGCCAGCAGTCTAGCCAGAACCTACGAGCAGTACTTC. This sequence encodes CASSLARTYEQYF.

This sequence joins TRBV4-3 and TRBJ1-4; 8 bases are shared with TRBD1. Germline V gives CDR1 LGHNA, CDR2 YSLEER. The CDR3 runs to 16 residues. After removal of 0 bases from V and 8 bases from J, the junction contained 8 bases not matched to a gene. In nucleotides, the CDR3 is TGCGCCAGCAGCCAAGAATTACAGGGGGGTCAAGAAAAACTGTTTTTT. Its protein product is CASSQELQGGQEKLFF.

The chain uses TRBV7-9 and TRBJ1-2, with D possibly matching TRBD1 (6 bases). Germline CDR1 and CDR2: SEHNR and FQNEAQ (reference sequence). The V end lost 1 base, the J end lost 8 bases, and 14 bases lay between the germline ends. The CDR3 contains 14 residues. The CDR3 DNA reads TGTGCCAGCAGCTTAGGGACAGTTGGTGGGGGCTACACCTTC. As protein: CASSLGTVGGGYTF.

The CDR3 here is CASRWGQGVYNEQFF. The CDR3 DNA follows: TGTGCCAGCAGGTGGGGACAGGGTGTATACAATGAGCAGTTCTTC. The V gene is TRBV25-1, the J gene TRBJ2-1; 9 bases fit TRBD1. The CDR3 extends over 15 amino acids. Trimming took 6 bases from V and 4 from J; bases not matched to a gene: 7. The germline gives CDR1 MGHDK, CDR2 SYGVNS.

The chain has TRBV19 and TRBJ2-1; D may be TRBD1 (6 bases). The CDR3 has 15 residues. The V end was cut by 3 bases, the J end by 1 base, with 10 bases between. Germline V CDR1 and CDR2: LNHDA, SQIVND (reference sequence). The CDR3 sequence: CASSIGQISYNEQFF. The CDR3 DNA sequence: TGTGCCAGTAGTATCGGACAGATTTCCTACAATGAGCAGTTCTTC.

The V and J genes are TRBV30 and TRBJ1-5; perhaps TRBD1 as D (6 bases). The CDR3 consists of 12 residues. Trimming removed 5 bases from V and 7 bases from J, with 12 bases in between. The V gene's germline CDR1 is GTSNPN and CDR2 SVGIG (reference sequence). CDR3 region: CAWAGANQPQHF. CDR3 DNA sequence: TGTGCCTGGGCAGGGGCGAACCAGCCCCAGCATTTT.